Listed here are 21 T cell receptor beta chains from one sample, sequenced in a study of T-cell memory formation after mild COVID-19. TCRdb fed the 5' RACE reads into MiXCR, producing one record per CDR3 protein. The sample includes over 350,000 distinct CDR3 sequences, approximately 15% seen only once; the top ten take approximately 21%. Sequences were obtained from PBMCs or a T cell subset sorted from them (not recorded which). The receptors were sampled from a man between 18 and 35 years old who had mild COVID-19 (a few samples of this study predate the infection). Cell type and time point are not known.

V is TRBV20-1 and J is TRBJ1-2; D remains ambiguous. Germline CDR1 reads DFQATT; CDR2 reads SNEGSKA (reference sequence). CDR3 length equals 13 residues. The V gene lost 6 bases and the J gene lost 1 base, with 12 bases spanning the gap. CDR3 in DNA: TGCAGTGCAGACCCTACCGATAACTATGGCTACACCTTC. The encoded protein is CSADPTDNYGYTF.

This clonotype was counted many times. The chain couples TRBV28 to TRBJ1-5; possibly TRBD1 for D (5 bases). Trimming took 6 bases from V and 7 from J, leaving 10 bases between them. The CDR3 spans 12 residues. Germline CDR1 MDHEN, CDR2 SYDVKM. In DNA, the CDR3 is TGTGCCAGCAGGTTCTCAGGGCAGCCCCAGCATTTT. Amino acids: CASRFSGQPQHF.

This clonotype has only a few counts. The V call is TRBV28, the J call TRBJ2-7; D perhaps matches TRBD1 (5 bases). The CDR3 is made up of 13 amino acids. V dropped 6 bases and J dropped 6 bases, with 15 bases sitting between them. Germline CDR1 MDHEN, CDR2 SYDVKM. The CDR3, as DNA: TGTGCCAGCAGCCAACGGACACCCCCCGAGCAGTACGTC. Amino acid sequence: CASSQRTPPEQYV.

This clonotype occurred a few times. J is TRBJ2-3 and V is TRBV5-1; D may be TRBD2 (5 bases). Germline V lookup: CDR1 SGHRS, CDR2 YFSETQ. CDR3 length: 14 amino acids. The V and J ends lost 3 bases and 5 bases respectively, with 13 bases between them. CDR3 DNA sequence: TGCGCCAGCAGCTCCGTGCTAGCTGTAGATACGCAGTATTTT. It translates to CASSSVLAVDTQYF.

This chain links TRBV6-5 with TRBJ1-1; no reliable D call. Germline loops: CDR1 MNHEY, CDR2 SVGAGI. Trimming removed 4 bases at V and 7 bases at J, with 13 bases between. This CDR3 has 13 amino acids. CDR3 residues: CASSLYERDEAFF. CDR3 bases: TGTGCCAGCAGTTTGTATGAACGGGATGAAGCTTTCTTT.

The V gene is TRBV6-5, the J gene TRBJ1-6; the D is unclear. V was shortened by 0 bases and J by 9 bases, with 21 bases between the two germline ends. The CDR3 has 18 residues. Germline loops: CDR1 MNHEY, CDR2 SVGAGI. CDR3 DNA sequence: TGTGCCAGCAGTTACTCGATGCCGGGGTCCCGCGCTTCTTCACCCCTCCACTTT. The encoded protein is CASSYSMPGSRASSPLHF.

There are a few counts of this clonotype. This chain uses TRBV6-5 with TRBJ1-1; tentative D call: TRBD1 (6 bases). The CDR3 has 12 residues. CDR1 is MNHEY, CDR2 SVGAGI, per germline. Deletions cut 5 bases from V and 10 bases from J, with 14 bases between. The CDR3 sequence: CASSPGRGLAFF. CDR3 nucleotide sequence: TGTGCCAGCAGTCCCGGCAGGGGATTAGCTTTCTTT.

V gene TRBV27 combines with J gene TRBJ2-7; TRBD2 matches at 8 bases. V trimming: 5 bases; J trimming: 3 bases; junction bases outside the gene matches: 9. CDR1 MNHEY and CDR2 SMNVEV come from the germline V gene (reference sequence). The CDR3 extends over 15 amino acids. The CDR3 DNA reads as TGTGCCAGCAGTCCCCTTAGCGGGGCCTACTACGAGCAGTACGTC. Its protein is CASSPLSGAYYEQYV.

This clonotype was detected only a few times. This rearrangement joins TRBV12-3 or TRBV12-4 to TRBJ1-1; 9 bases agree with TRBD1. The length of the CDR3 is 14 residues. V was pared by 5 bases and J by 6 bases, with 7 bases of the junction left unmatched. The CDR3 coding sequence is TGTGCCAGCAGTCACTTGGACAGGGGCTCTGAAGCTTTCTTT. This codes for CASSHLDRGSEAFF.

This clonotype was detected ten times or more. The gene calls are TRBV18 and TRBJ1-1, with D unclear. Germline assignment: CDR1 KGHSH and CDR2 LQKENI. This CDR3 has 14 residues. The ends were cut back, 2 bases at V and 1 base at J, with 8 bases in the middle. For the CDR3, the DNA is TGTGCCAGCTCACCAACGGCGACGAACACTGAAGCTTTCTTT. Translating it yields CASSPTATNTEAFF.

The V call is TRBV7-2, the J call TRBJ2-1, with no clear D. The CDR3 length is 12 residues. The V gene lost 1 base and the J gene lost 10 bases, with 8 bases spanning the gap. Per the germline V gene, CDR1 is SGHTA and CDR2 is FQGNSA. The CDR3 here is CASSLGRWEQFF. CDR3 coding DNA: TGTGCCAGCAGCTTAGGTCGGTGGGAGCAGTTCTTC.

The chain carries TRBV5-4 and TRBJ1-2, with 7 bases matching TRBD1. Germline CDR1 SGHNT, CDR2 YYREEE (reference sequence). J was trimmed by 4 bases and V by 0 bases; bases with no gene match: 6. The CDR3 consists of 15 residues. The CDR3 DNA reads TGTGCCAGCAGCTTGGGGTCGGGACAGACCTATGGCTACACCTTC. It codes for CASSLGSGQTYGYTF. The full variable domain, completed using reference TRBV5-4 and TRBJ1-2, is ETGVTQSPTHLIKTRGQQVTLRCSSQSGHNTVSWYQQALGQGPQFIFQYYREEENGRGNFPPRFSGLQFPNYSSELNVNALELDDSALYLCASSLGSGQTYGYTFGSGTRLTVV.

This clonotype was seen ten or more times. The chain links TRBV7-2 to TRBJ1-1, with a tentative D call TRBD1 (5 bases). Germline lookup yields CDR1 SGHTA and CDR2 FQGNSA. V shed 6 bases and J shed 1 base, with 15 bases lying between them. The CDR3 sequence is 15 residues long. The CDR3, as DNA: TGTGCCAGCAGATTAAGGGGTGGAGCGAACACTGAAGCTTTCTTT. Encoded protein: CASRLRGGANTEAFF.

The chain recombines TRBV29-1 with TRBJ1-2; no clear D. Germline CDR1 SQVTM, CDR2 ANQGSEA. Trimming removed 4 bases from V and 3 bases from J, with 6 bases in between. This CDR3 has 11 residues. For the CDR3, the DNA is TGCAGCGTTGGAGAATACTATGGCTACACCTTC. Translating gives CSVGEYYGYTF.

This clonotype was observed a few times. The V gene is TRBV19, the J gene TRBJ1-2, with D possibly matching TRBD1 (5 bases). Germline V gene lookup returns CDR1 LNHDA and CDR2 SQIVND (reference sequence). V was cut by 10 bases and J by 5 bases, with 14 bases left in between. This CDR3 is built from 12 residues. CDR3 amino acids: CATPDPGYGYTF. In DNA form, the CDR3 reads TGTGCCACCCCCGATCCAGGGTATGGCTACACCTTC.

The V call is TRBV10-3, the J call TRBJ2-1; TRBD2 is a possible D gene (6 bases). The length of the CDR3 is 13 residues. Trimming took off 3 bases at V and 4 bases at J, with 7 bases between the two ends. Germline V gives CDR1 ENHRY, CDR2 SYGVKD. In nucleotides, the CDR3 is TGTGCCATCAGTGACGGGGGTTACAATGAGCAGTTCTTC. Its translation is CAISDGGYNEQFF.

The chain recombines TRBV29-1 with TRBJ2-2; 9 bases fit TRBD1. Germline V gene data show CDR1 as SQVTM and CDR2 as ANQGSEA. CDR3 length: 14 amino acids. Losses at the gene ends were 6 bases for V and 4 bases for J; bases not matched to a gene: 6. This chain's CDR3 is CSVAQGAGTGELFF. The CDR3 coding sequence is TGCAGCGTGGCACAGGGGGCGGGCACCGGGGAGCTGTTTTTT.

This clonotype was counted at least ten times. Written as DNA, the CDR3 is TGTGCCAGCAGCTTCGGATTAGCCGGGACTAGGTTGGATGAGCAGTTCTTC. Translating it yields CASSFGLAGTRLDEQFF. The gene calls are TRBV7-6 and TRBJ2-1; 8 positions agree with TRBD2. This CDR3 is 17 amino acids long. Trimming cost V 3 bases and J 8 bases; bases outside gene matches: 15. Germline V CDR1 and CDR2: SGHVS, FNYEAQ.

The chain carries TRBV4-3 and TRBJ1-2; a weak D match, TRBD1 (5 bases). CDR1 is LGHNA and CDR2 is YSLEER in the germline V gene. The CDR3 is 14 amino acids. V lost 3 bases and J 7 bases, leaving 15 bases between the germline ends. The chain's CDR3 is CASSQYRDSSGYTF. The DNA of the CDR3 is TGCGCCAGCAGCCAGTACCGGGACTCTTCTGGCTACACCTTC.

This clonotype appeared a few times. The chain recombines TRBV24-1 with TRBJ1-2; tentatively, D is TRBD1 (5 bases). Germline CDR1 is KGHDR and CDR2 is SFDVKD. Trimming removed 3 bases from V and 5 bases from J, with 12 bases in between. This CDR3 is built from 14 residues. The CDR3 protein is CATSDRGSLYGYTF. The CDR3 DNA is TGTGCCACCAGTGATCGGGGCAGCCTTTATGGCTACACCTTC.

For the CDR3, the DNA is TGCGCCAGCAGCCAAGATGGACTACAGAACACCGGGGAGCTGTTTTTT. Encoded protein: CASSQDGLQNTGELFF. J is TRBJ2-2 and V is TRBV4-3; a weak D match, TRBD2 (6 bases). The length of the CDR3 is 16 residues. Germline values: CDR1 LGHNA, CDR2 YSLEER. The ends were cut back, 0 bases at V and 1 base at J, with 9 bases in the middle.